This entry features one T cell receptor (beta chain) sequence. TCR beta CDR3 regions were amplified from RNA transcripts. A set of HTBI primers served as the primers for a first-round RT-PCR of the TCR CDR3. TCRdb used MiXCR to reprocess the multiplex PCR reads, holding one entry per CDR3 protein. The data contain 300,000 to 450,000 distinct CDR3 sequences, 20% to 25% of them singletons. The trim removed 8 bases at V and 3 bases at J, leaving 13 bases unmatched. The germline gives CDR1 LNHDA, CDR2 SQIVND (reference sequence). This CDR3 is 17 amino acids long. The data stem from a study of T cells in Graves' hyperthyroidism and ophthalmopathy. Clinicians diagnosed patients from clinical symptoms, serum thyroxine and TRAb, thyroid ultrasound and orbital computed tomography.

Specimen: blood. The chain carries TRBV19 and TRBJ1-5, with 10 bases fitting TRBD1. This clonotype was sampled from a man aged 50-59 years with Graves' hyperthyroidism. CDR3 amino acids: CASPRGGTGEDNQPQHF. The CDR3, as DNA: TGTGCCAGTCCTCGAGGGGGGACAGGGGAGGACAATCAGCCCCAGCATTTT.